This T cell receptor beta chain was recorded in a study of cytomegalovirus exposure and HLA in healthy donors (dated by TCRdb to the late 2010s). Looking at the study overall: In an earlier analysis of 550 to 750 of the donors, approximately 260 Gb of sequence data and approximately 100 million unique TCR beta sequences from about 190 million T cells were reported. To study patterns of TCR occurrence, a later analysis re-analyzed previously published TCR beta repertoires from 600 to 750 donors and added high-resolution HLA genotyping. All discovery cohort repertoires had been generated on a single sequencing platform. The study was designed to test whether signatures of past pathogen exposure could be identified by cataloging public T cell receptors. An earlier analysis of around 580 of the donors used high-throughput TCR beta sequencing to judge whether each TCR beta V gene segment behaved as functional or pseudogenic. Among about 390 genotyped donors of the cohort, an average of about 240,000 unique TCR beta nucleotide sequences were sequenced per donor, around 20% of them non-productive. Roughly 300 gigabases of sequencing data and 80 million or so unique TCR sequences were included in an early release covering around 650 HLA-typed donors. The genetic ancestry cluster associated with self-reported Caucasian donors included about four fifths of the roughly 400 genotyped donors. Typing coverage differed by locus: A, B, C, DRB1 and DQB1 were typed in roughly 629-630 donors, DQA1 in 522, DPA1 in some 600, and DPB1 in 450 to 480. To predict cytomegalovirus infection status, the study brought together high-throughput TCR immunosequencing, statistical association of individual TCRs with disease status, and machine learning. HLA typing covered class I and class II loci at four-digit resolution. About 5 DR-DQ haplotypes were handled as single units for association and clustering, since linkage in the cohort was strong. Using immunosequencing, the study profiled T cell repertoires from roughly 650 subjects and related those repertoires to cytomegalovirus serostatus. Donor age, sex, ethnicity and CMV serostatus were compiled together with the repertoire data. A separate validation cohort of about 110 different subjects was used in addition to the roughly 720-subject first cohort. The later analysis used no new phenotypic data to find candidate immune exposures, relying instead on TCR beta sequences and their occurrence across donors. In a later genetic analysis, genome-wide SNP genotypes for about three fifths of the 666 donors were used, and that subset was treated as a discovery cohort.

The cohort consisted of approximately 670 healthy bone marrow donors. At the time of sampling, every cohort member was nominally healthy, though immune exposures that went unrecorded were likely present. Of the approximately 700 cohort members, more than 250 had a positive CMV serostatus and 350 to 450 had a negative one, while no CMV serostatus was recorded for the donor. Every donor gave a peripheral blood sample, and the peripheral blood mononuclear cells from that sample were used for TCR beta sequencing. The Qiagen DNeasy Blood Extraction Kit was used to extract genomic DNA from the blood cell samples. Paper-wide results and their limitations: A cluster of highly shared sequence variants was judged likely to be a technical artifact of the sequencing pipeline. At a false discovery rate of 0.05, a later analysis linked 16,951 TCR beta sequences to specific HLA alleles. In a later analysis, TCR association rates were found to vary across HLA loci, with the most associated TCRs seen for DRB1 alleles and the fewest for HLA-C alleles. Some IMGT-functional V segments, including TRBV6-2 and TRBV6-3, could not be told apart with the 87-base-pair reads, so those segments were excluded. The presence/absence analyses assumed that sequencing depth was roughly uniform across donors, and that assumption may not be true. V-gene and J-gene trimming of TCR beta chains was associated with a missense DCLRE1C variant in a later genetic analysis, and the association was replicated in an independent cohort. Because HLA typing was unavailable for some donors at each locus, only the typed subset was used in association tests. A further reported finding was that TCR beta sequences accurately predicted the HLA-A and HLA-B alleles for most subjects in the first cohort. In a later analysis, HLA-associated TCR beta chains were found to be more clonally expanded and to have lower generation probabilities than equally common non-associated chains. Only TCR beta chains were sequenced in this cohort, and the absence of alpha or paired-chain data limited detectable features. Linkage disequilibrium might explain the correlated functional status among segregating V segments, but an unknown experimental factor could not be excluded. When HLA alleles, especially DR and DQ, strongly co-occurred, TCR associations were difficult to assign to individual alleles. It was suggested by the authors that the approach could potentially be generalized to other disease states and immunological phenotypes. In an earlier analysis of around 600 of the donors, most TCR beta V segments were observed in productive rearrangements about 87% or about 30% of the time, broadly matching IMGT annotations. In a later analysis, several top co-occurrence clusters were reported to appear linked to parvovirus B19, influenza, CMV and Epstein-Barr virus. Compared with the roughly 700-donor mean, donors in an Asian-associated ancestry cluster had fewer N-insertions in productive TCRs, according to a later genetic analysis. The study gave a list of 150 to 200 TCR beta chains associated with cytomegalovirus. The earlier analysis of about 600 of the donors excluded fewer than 20 rarely observed V segments, including chromosome 9 orphons, because counts were too low. In both the original and validation cohorts, the classifier was reported to diagnose cytomegalovirus status with high specificity and sensitivity. While some public TCRs were present in many individuals, most TCR sequences turned up only very rarely across donors. Most CMV-associated TCR beta chains appeared to be HLA-restricted in a later analysis, and the HLA associations seemed to be driven largely by CMV exposure. A few of the identified cytomegalovirus-associated TCR beta chains were confirmed in vitro to be specific for cytomegalovirus antigens. For the cohort, immune exposure information was limited to CMV serostatus.

V drops 0 bases and J drops 1 base, leaving 8 bases in between. The CDR3 starts with the cysteine, ends with the phenylalanine, and has 15 residues. Only the CDR3 region is kept as DNA, spanning 45 bases read in frame from base 1. Sequences SGHDT (CDR1) and YYEEEE (CDR2) are obtained from the germline V gene. The protocol used for the library was the immunoSEQ multiplex PCR assay. For the multiplex PCR, a mixture combining 60 forward primers for TCR Vbeta segments and 13 reverse primers for TCR Jbeta segments was used. The CDR3 region of rearranged TCR beta genes was amplified from genomic DNA by a multiplex PCR assay. The amplified TCR beta libraries were sequenced on the Illumina HiSeq System as 87-base-pair reads. Per the authors' processing: A later analysis tallied around 82 million unique TCR beta chains across the approximately 670 repertoires, and approximately 9.9 million of those chains were shared by two or more donors. A nearest-neighbor algorithm error-corrected the raw reads and collapsed the reads into unique sequences, merging closely related sequences to remove PCR and sequencing errors. To assign V, D and J gene segments, CDR3 sequences were aligned to IMGT reference sequences. For a sequence to be retained, a match of at least six nucleotides was required to both a V gene segment and a J gene segment. Rearrangements were classified as productive when the CDR3 lacked stop codons and remained in frame with V and J, and all other rearrangements were classified as non-productive. CDR3 was defined according to IMGT convention as the region running from the second conserved V-encoded cysteine to the conserved J-encoded phenylalanine. The earlier analysis of some 600 of the donors excluded sequences that lacked an unambiguous match to a single V gene segment. An earlier analysis of 587 of the donors classified V segments as functional when productive rearrangements were above 56.7% and as segregating when the standard deviation between donors was above 5%. A statistical classification framework was built to diagnose cytomegalovirus status from the catalog of TCR beta chain sequences. A later analysis assigned V and J genes by comparing TCR nucleotide sequences with IMGT/GENE-DB human TR gene sequences. A later analysis assigned CDR3 sequences and most-parsimonious VDJ recombination scenarios with the TCRdist pipeline. A later analysis defined each TCR beta chain by its CDR3 amino acid sequence plus V-gene family, and excluded reads lacking a unique V-gene family. A later analysis removed nearly 600 highly shared, low-generation-probability nucleotide sequences to deal with suspected cross-contamination and a sequencing artifact. In a later analysis, a clonal expansion index was calculated for each public chain from normalized within-repertoire ranks of inferred template counts. Generation probabilities in a later analysis came from a VDJ recombination model fitted to out-of-frame rearrangements, and those results were checked against IGoR. A later analysis scored TCR-TCR, TCR-HLA and TCR-CMV co-occurrence with hypergeometric tests, applying a repertoire-size bias correction to TCR pairs. A later analysis estimated false discovery rates by permuting HLA or CMV assignments 20 times. In a later analysis, co-occurring TCRs were grouped using DBSCAN, with TCRdist sequence similarity added in when clustering inside HLA-allele-positive subsets. Repertoires with fewer than 30,000 or more than 120,000 public chains, plus five repertoires with anomalous nucleotide sharing, were excluded from co-occurrence clustering. TCRdb obtained this table from immuneACCESS and retained in-frame rearrangements with V and J assigned. These tables miss some clones; where compared with another copy, unresolved V genes account for less than half of the shortfall, and the remainder is unexplained. The V and J calls and clone size come from that table; D and trimming were worked out from the DNA. Recorded for this sample are some 57,000 clones; about 57% of them occurred a single time. About 12% of the sample comes from the top ten.

A few counts support this clone. Its antigen is not yet known. No base quality values were provided; no much bigger clone lies one nucleotide off. The sequencing input was PBMCs. The origin of this receptor is a human donor in good health. This chain joins TRBV5-6 to TRBJ1-5; no D gene call is confident. The sequenced DNA is TGTGCCAGCAGCTTGGCGGGTGAGAGCAATCAGCCCCAGCATTTT. Translated, it reads CASSLAGESNQPQHF. Where the CDR3 stops, the reference TRBV5-6 and TRBJ1-5 genes take over; the full variable domain is DAGVTQSPTHLIKTRGQQVTLRCSPKSGHDTVSWYQQALGQGPQFIFQYYEEEERQRGNFPDRFSGHQFPNYSSELNVNALLLGDSALYLCASSLAGESNQPQHFGDGTRLSIL.